What follows is one TCR beta chain and its context. Its target is not known. This entry belongs to a study of blood T cells in healthy people across ages. The second PCR ran about 6 to 12 cycles with a sample-barcoded 5' primer and J-beta primers. TCRdb ran MiXCR on the 5' RACE reads and lists one entry per CDR3 protein. The sample holds roughly 1.6 million distinct CDR3 sequences; approximately 32% are singletons and the top ten take roughly 10%. With each sample, at least 5 micrograms of total RNA were extracted. Study-wide results and limits: Using unsorted PBMCs precluded a conclusive naive versus antigen-experienced comparison. Estimates of total diversity, which came from one million sequenced T cells, were considered to be underestimates.

The clonotype was recovered from a woman in her thirties in good health. The sample consisted of blood.

CDR3 in amino acids: CASSPEGPSPLHF. The CDR3 nucleotides read TGTGCCAGCAGTCCCGAGGGACCTTCACCCCTCCACTTT. This sequence joins TRBV9 and TRBJ1-6; D may be TRBD1 (5 bases). CDR3 size: 13 residues. The ends were cut back, 5 bases at V and 9 bases at J, with 12 bases in the middle. Germline values: CDR1 SGDLS, CDR2 YYNGEE. The entire variable domain, with the rest obtained from reference TRBV9 and TRBJ1-6, is as follows: DSGVTQTPKHLITATGQRVTLRCSPRSGDLSVYWYQQSLDQGLQFLIQYYNGEERAKGNILERFSAQQFPDLHSELNLSSLELGDSALYFCASSPEGPSPLHFGNGTRLTVT.